The entry that follows covers one T cell receptor (beta chain) sequence. Its antigen is not identified. TCRdb fed the 5' RACE reads into MiXCR, producing one record per CDR3 protein. This table has approximately 620,000 distinct CDR3 sequences, under 9% appearing once. The sample originates from a study of identical twins. Study findings and constraints: Twin pairs' shared out-of-frame alpha sequences were enriched in low generation probability. Model-predicted out-of-frame TCR alpha sharing fell below observed values in monozygotic twins.

These data were likewise used in another study, on yellow fever vaccine responses in identical twins.

The clonotype was recovered from a woman aged 18-35 years in good health. Sequenced sample: PBMCs.

Here the CDR3 reads CASTRTSGATDTQYF. In DNA, the CDR3 is TGCGCCAGCACCCGGACTAGCGGGGCGACAGATACGCAGTATTTT. The chain recombines TRBV5-1 with TRBJ2-3; 12 nucleotides agree with TRBD2. This CDR3 is 15 amino acids long. V lost 6 bases and J lost 3; bases outside the gene matches: 5. Germline V gene data show CDR1 as SGHRS and CDR2 as YFSETQ. Combining the CDR3 with reference TRBV5-1 and TRBJ2-3 gives the whole variable domain KAGVTQTPRYLIKTRGQQVTLSCSPISGHRSVSWYQQTPGQGLQFLFEYFSETQRNKGNFPGRFSGRQFSNSRSEMNVSTLELGDSALYLCASTRTSGATDTQYFGPGTRLTVL.